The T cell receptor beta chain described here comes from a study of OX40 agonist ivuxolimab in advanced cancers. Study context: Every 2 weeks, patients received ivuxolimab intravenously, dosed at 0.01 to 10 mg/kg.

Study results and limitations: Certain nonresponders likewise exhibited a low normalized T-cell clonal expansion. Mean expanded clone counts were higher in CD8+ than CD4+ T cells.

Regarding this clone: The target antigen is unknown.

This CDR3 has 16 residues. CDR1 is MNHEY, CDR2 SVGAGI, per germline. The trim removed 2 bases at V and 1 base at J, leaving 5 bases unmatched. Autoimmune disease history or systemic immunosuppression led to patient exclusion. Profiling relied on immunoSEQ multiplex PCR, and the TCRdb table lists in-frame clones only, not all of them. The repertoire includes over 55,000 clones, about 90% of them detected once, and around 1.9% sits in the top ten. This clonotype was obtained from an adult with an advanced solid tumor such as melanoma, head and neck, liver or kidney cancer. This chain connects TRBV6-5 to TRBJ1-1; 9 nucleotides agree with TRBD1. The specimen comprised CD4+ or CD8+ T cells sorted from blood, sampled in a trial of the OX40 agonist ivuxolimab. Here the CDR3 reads CASSYDWTGANTEAFF. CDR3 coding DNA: TGTGCCAGCAGTTACGATTGGACAGGGGCGAACACTGAAGCTTTCTTT.